The source of this TCR beta chain is a study of blood T cells in healthy people across ages. The CDR3 spans 14 residues. CDR1 is SGHVS, CDR2 FNYEAQ, per germline. A J-beta primer mix and a sample-barcoded 5' primer were used in a second PCR of about 7 to 12 cycles. TCRdb re-called the 5' RACE reads with MiXCR, one entry per CDR3 protein. The table shows about 730,000 distinct CDR3 sequences, with around 46% occurring only once. Broader study findings: Older age coincided with a roughly linear decline in TCR beta diversity per million T cells.

Notes on this clonotype: Its antigen is unknown.

This clonotype was obtained from an older woman in good health. This chain joins TRBV7-6 and TRBJ2-5; 9 bases match TRBD2. Judging by the DNA end, TRBJ2-7 fits better; the J call may be wrong. Sequencing was carried out using blood. CDR3 DNA sequence: TGTGCCAGCAGCTCTCGTAGCGGGAGTAACGAGCAGTACTTC. As protein: CASSSRSGSNEQYF.